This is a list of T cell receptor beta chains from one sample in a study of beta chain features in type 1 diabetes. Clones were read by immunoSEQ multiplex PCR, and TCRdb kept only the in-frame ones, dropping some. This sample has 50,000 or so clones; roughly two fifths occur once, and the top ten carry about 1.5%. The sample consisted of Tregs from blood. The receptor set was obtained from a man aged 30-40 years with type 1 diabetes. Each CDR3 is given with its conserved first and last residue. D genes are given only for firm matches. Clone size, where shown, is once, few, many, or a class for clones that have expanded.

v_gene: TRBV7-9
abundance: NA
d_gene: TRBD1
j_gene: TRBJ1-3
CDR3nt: TGTGCCAGCAACTCCTGGACAGGCCGCTCTGGAAACACCATATATTTT
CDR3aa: CASNSWTGRSGNTIYF

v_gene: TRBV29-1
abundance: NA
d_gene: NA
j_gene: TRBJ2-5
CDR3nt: TGCAGCGTTATGCGTCGTGTGGAGACCCAGTACTTC
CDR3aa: CSVMRRVETQYF

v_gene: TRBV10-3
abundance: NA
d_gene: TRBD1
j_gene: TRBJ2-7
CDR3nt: TGTGCCACTCGCCCCCGCCAGGGACAGGGGGTCGAGCAGTACTTC
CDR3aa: CATRPRQGQGVEQYF

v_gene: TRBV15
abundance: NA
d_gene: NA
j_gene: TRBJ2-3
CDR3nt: TGTGCCACCAGCAGAGAAACTCAGGGTACGCAGTATTTT
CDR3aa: CATSRETQGTQYF

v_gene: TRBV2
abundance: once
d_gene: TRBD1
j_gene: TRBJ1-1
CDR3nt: TGTGCCAGCAGGGACAGGTTGAACACTGAAGCTTTCTTT
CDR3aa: CASRDRLNTEAFF

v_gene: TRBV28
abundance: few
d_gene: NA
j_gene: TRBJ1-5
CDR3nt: TGTGCCAGCGGACCGGGGAGCTATAGCAATCAGCCCCAGCATTTT
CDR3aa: CASGPGSYSNQPQHF

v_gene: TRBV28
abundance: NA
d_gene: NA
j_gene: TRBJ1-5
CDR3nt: TGTGCCAGCAGGTCAAGCGTAACTAGCAATCAGCCCCAGCATTTT
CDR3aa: CASRSSVTSNQPQHF

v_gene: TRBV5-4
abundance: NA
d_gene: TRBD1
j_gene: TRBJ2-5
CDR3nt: TGTGCCAGCAGCTTGTTTCCCCCGGACAGGGGGCGCGAAGAGACCCAGTACTTC
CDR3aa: CASSLFPPDRGREETQYF

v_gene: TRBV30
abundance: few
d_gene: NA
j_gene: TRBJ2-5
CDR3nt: TGTGCCTGGAGGGAAACGGGACTGCCTCTAGAGACCCAGTACTTC
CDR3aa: CAWRETGLPLETQYF

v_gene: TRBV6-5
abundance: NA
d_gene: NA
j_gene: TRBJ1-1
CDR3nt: TGTGCCAGCAGCCGCCAGGGAGGGGGGGGGACTGAAGCTTTCTTT
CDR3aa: CASSRQGGGGTEAFF

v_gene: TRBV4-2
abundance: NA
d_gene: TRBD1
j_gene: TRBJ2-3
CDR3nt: TGTGCCAGCAGCTTTACCCGGGACAGGTTCACAGATACGCAGTATTTT
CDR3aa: CASSFTRDRFTDTQYF

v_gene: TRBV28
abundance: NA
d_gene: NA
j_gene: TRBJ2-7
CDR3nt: TGTGCCAGCAGCAAAACCCCAAGCTGGTACGAGCAGTACTTC
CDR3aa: CASSKTPSWYEQYF

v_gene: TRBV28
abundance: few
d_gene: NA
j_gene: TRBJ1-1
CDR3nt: TGTGCCAGCAGTTTAGGACGATCGGGGACTGAAGCTTTCTTT
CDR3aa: CASSLGRSGTEAFF

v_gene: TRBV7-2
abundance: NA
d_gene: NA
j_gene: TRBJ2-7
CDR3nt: TGTGCCAGCAGCTGGAGGGAGAGTGAGCAGTACTTC
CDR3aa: CASSWRESEQYF

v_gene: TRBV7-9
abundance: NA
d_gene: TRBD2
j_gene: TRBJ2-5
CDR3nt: TGTGCCAGCAGCTCGGGACTAGCGTCCCTATCCCAAGAGACCCAGTACTTC
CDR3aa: CASSSGLASLSQETQYF

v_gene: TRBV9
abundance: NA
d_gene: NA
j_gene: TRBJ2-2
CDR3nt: TGTGCCAGCAGCGTCGCAGGACTGGAGGCCGGGGAGCTGTTTTTT
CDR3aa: CASSVAGLEAGELFF

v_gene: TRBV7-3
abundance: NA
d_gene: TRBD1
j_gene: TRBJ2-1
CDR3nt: TGTGCCAGCAGCTTGGGACAGGACAATGAGCAGTTCTTC
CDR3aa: CASSLGQDNEQFF

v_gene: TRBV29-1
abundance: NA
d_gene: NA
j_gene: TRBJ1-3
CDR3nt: TGCAGCGTTGATGGGGGGGCTGATGGAAACACCATATATTTT
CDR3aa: CSVDGGADGNTIYF

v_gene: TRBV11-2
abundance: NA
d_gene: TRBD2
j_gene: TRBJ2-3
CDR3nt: TGTGCCAGCAACCGAGCGGGAATCCACACAGATACGCAGTATTTT
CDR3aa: CASNRAGIHTDTQYF